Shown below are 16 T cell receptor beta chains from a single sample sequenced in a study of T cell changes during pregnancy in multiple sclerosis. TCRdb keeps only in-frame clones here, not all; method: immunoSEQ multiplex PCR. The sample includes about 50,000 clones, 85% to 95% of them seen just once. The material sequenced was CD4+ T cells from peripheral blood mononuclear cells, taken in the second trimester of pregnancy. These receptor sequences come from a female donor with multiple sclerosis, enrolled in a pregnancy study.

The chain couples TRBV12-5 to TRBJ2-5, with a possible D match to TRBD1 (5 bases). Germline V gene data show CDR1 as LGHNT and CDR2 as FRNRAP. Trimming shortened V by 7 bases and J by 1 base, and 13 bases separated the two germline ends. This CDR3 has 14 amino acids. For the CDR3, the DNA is TGTGCTAGTGCCCCCTGGGGCAGCCAAGAGACCCAGTACTTC. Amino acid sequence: CASAPWGSQETQYF.

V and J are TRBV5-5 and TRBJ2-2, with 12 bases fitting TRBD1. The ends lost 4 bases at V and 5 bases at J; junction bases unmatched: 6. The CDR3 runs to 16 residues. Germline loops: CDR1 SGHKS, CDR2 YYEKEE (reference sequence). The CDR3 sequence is CASSRGQGAGTGELFF. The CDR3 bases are TGTGCCAGCAGCAGGGGACAGGGGGCTGGGACCGGGGAGCTGTTTTTT. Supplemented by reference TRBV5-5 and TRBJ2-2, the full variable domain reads DAGVTQSPTHLIKTRGQQVTLRCSPISGHKSVSWYQQVLGQGPQFIFQYYEKEERGRGNFPDRFSARQFPNYSSELNVNALLLGDSALYLCASSRGQGAGTGELFFGEGSRLTVL.

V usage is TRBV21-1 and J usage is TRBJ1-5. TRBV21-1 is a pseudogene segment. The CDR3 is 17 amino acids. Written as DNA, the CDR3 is TGTGCCAGCAGCATGACACCCGGGGGATATAGCAATCAGCCCCAGCATTTT. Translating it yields CASSMTPGGYSNQPQHF.

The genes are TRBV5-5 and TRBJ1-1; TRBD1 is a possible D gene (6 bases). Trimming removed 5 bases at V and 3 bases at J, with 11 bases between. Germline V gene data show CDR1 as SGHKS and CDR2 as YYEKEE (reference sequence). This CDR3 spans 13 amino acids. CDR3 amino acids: CASSLTGHTEAFF. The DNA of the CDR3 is TGTGCCAGCAGTCTTACAGGGCACACTGAAGCTTTCTTT.

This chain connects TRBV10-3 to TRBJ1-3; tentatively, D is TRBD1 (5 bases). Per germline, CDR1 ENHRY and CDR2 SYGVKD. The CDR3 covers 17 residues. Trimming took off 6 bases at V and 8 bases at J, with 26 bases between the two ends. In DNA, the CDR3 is TGTGCCATCAGCCGGCCGGGGTGGGACTCGGCGGAGGACACCATATATTTT. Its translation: CAISRPGWDSAEDTIYF.

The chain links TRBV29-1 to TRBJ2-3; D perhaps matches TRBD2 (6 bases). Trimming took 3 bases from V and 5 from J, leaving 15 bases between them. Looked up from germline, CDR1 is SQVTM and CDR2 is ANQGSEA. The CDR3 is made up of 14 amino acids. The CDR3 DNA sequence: TGCAGCGTTGACATGGGGGGAGGACTAGATACGCAGTATTTT. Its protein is CSVDMGGGLDTQYF.

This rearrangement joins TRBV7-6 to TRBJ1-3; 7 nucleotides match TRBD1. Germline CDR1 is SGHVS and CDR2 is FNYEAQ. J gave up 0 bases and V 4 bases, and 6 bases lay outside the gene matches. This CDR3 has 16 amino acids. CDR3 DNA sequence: TGTGCCAGCAGCTCCTCCGACAGGGTCTCTGGAAACACCATATATTTT. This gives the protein CASSSSDRVSGNTIYF. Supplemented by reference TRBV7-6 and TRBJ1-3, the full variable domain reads GAGVSQSPRYKVTKRGQDVALRCDPISGHVSLYWYRQALGQGPEFLTYFNYEAQQDKSGLPNDRFSAERPEGSISTLTIQRTEQRDSAMYRCASSSSDRVSGNTIYFGEGSWLTVV.

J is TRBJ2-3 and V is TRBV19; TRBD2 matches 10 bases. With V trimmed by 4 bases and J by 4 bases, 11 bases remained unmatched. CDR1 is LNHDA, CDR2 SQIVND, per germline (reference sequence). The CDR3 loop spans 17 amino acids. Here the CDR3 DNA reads TGTGCCAGTAGTACCCGGACTAGCGGTAAATGGGCAGATACGCAGTATTTT. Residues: CASSTRTSGKWADTQYF.

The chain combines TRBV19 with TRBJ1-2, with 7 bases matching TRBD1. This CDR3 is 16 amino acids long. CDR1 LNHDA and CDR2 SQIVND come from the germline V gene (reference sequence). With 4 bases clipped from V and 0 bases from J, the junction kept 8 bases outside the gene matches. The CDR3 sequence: CASSTKPGTANYGYTF. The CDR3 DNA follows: TGTGCCAGTAGTACTAAACCCGGGACAGCTAACTATGGCTACACCTTC.

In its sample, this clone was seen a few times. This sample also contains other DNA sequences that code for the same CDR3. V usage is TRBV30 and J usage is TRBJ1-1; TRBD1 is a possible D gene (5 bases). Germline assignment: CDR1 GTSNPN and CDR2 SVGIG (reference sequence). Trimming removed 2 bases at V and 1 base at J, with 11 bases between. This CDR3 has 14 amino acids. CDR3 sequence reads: CAWSPRTPNTEAFF. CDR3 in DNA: TGTGCCTGGAGTCCCCGGACACCGAACACTGAAGCTTTCTTT. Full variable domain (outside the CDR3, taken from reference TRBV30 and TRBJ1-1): SQTIHQWPATLVQPVGSPLSLECTVEGTSNPNLYWYRQAAGRGLQLLFYSVGIGQISSEVPQNLSASRPQDRQFILSSKKLLLSDSGFYLCAWSPRTPNTEAFFGQGTRLTVV.

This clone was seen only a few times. CDR3 amino acids: CASRPLTGTGDSPLHF. In nucleotides, the CDR3 is TGTGCCAGTAGGCCCCTGACCGGGACAGGGGATTCACCCCTCCACTTT. This chain links TRBV19 with TRBJ1-6; the match to TRBD1 covers 10 bases. V shed 6 bases and J 8 bases; nucleotides not matched to a gene: 10. The CDR3 contains 16 residues. CDR1 is LNHDA, CDR2 SQIVND, per germline (reference sequence).

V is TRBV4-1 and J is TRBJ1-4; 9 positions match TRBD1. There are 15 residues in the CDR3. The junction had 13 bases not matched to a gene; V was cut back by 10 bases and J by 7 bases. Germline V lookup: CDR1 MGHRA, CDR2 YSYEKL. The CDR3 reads CATQNPGQGTEKLFF. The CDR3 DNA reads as TGCGCCACCCAGAACCCGGGACAGGGAACTGAAAAACTGTTTTTT.

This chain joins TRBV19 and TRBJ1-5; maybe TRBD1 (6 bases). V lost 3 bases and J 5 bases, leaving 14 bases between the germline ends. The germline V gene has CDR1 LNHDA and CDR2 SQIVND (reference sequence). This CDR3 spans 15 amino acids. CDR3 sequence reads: CASSIDRTAYQPQHF. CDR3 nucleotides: TGTGCCAGTAGTATTGACAGGACAGCCTATCAGCCCCAGCATTTT. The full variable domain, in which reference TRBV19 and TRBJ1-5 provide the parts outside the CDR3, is DGGITQSPKYLFRKEGQNVTLSCEQNLNHDAMYWYRQDPGQGLRLIYYSQIVNDFQKGDIAEGYSVSREKKESFPLTVTSAQKNPTAFYLCASSIDRTAYQPQHFGDGTRLSIL.

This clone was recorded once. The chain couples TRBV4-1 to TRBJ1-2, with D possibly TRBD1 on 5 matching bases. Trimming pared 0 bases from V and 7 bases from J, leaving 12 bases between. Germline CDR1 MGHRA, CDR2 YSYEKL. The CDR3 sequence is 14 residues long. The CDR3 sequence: CASSQDGGKGGYTF. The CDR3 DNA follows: TGCGCCAGCAGCCAAGACGGGGGGAAAGGTGGCTACACCTTC.

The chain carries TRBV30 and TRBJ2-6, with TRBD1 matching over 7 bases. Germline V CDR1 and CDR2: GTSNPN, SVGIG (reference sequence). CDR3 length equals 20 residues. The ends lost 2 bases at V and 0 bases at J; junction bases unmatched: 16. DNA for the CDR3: TGTGCCTGGAGTTACGAAAGAGGGGGCCTATCGACCTCTGGGGCCAACGTCCTGACTTTC. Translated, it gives CAWSYERGGLSTSGANVLTF.

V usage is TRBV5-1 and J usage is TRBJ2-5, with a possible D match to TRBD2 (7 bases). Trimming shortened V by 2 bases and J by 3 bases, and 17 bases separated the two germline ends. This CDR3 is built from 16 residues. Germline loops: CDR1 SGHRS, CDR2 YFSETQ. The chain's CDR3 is CASSFYRGGNKETQYF. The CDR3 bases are TGCGCCAGCAGCTTCTATCGCGGGGGCAACAAAGAGACCCAGTACTTC.